This paragraph reports one TCR beta chain. TCRdb keeps only in-frame clones here, not all; method: immunoSEQ multiplex PCR. The sample has more than 65,000 clones, roughly 88% seen once. The data were obtained in a study of T cells after somatic rescue of genetic block. CDR3 length equals 14 residues. Germline V CDR1 and CDR2: LNHDA, SQIVND (reference sequence). The germline V and J ends were trimmed by 5 bases and 5 bases, with 15 bases remaining between them. The sequencing sample was made of peripheral blood mononuclear cells (PBMCs). The clonotype originates from a man aged 25-45 years. V gene TRBV19 combines with J gene TRBJ1-1; D may be TRBD1 (6 bases). The DNA for the CDR3 is TGTGCCAGTAGTTACGGGGGGCGCGGAACTGAAGCTTTCTTT. Protein product: CASSYGGRGTEAFF.